This TCR beta chain was sequenced in a study of control samples from healthy donors and cancer patients. The CDR3 runs to 14 residues. J was trimmed by 5 bases and V by 4 bases; bases with no gene match: 5. The germline V gene has CDR1 MNHEY and CDR2 SVGAGI. This clone was seen once. Repertoires were generated with immunoSEQ multiplex PCR, while TCRdb's copy carries only in-frame clones and drops some. The sample yields about 170,000 clones, 90% to 95% seen once. This receptor was identified in a woman in her fifties or sixties in good health. Sample: blood. The chain joins TRBV6-5 to TRBJ2-7; 10 nucleotides align to TRBD1. Written as DNA, the CDR3 is TGTGCCAGCAGTTCGGGACAGGGGATCAACGAGCAGTACTTC. Encoded protein: CASSSGQGINEQYF.